This TCR beta chain was identified during a study of blood T cell repertoires in COVID-19. Study as a whole: Whether acute or convalescent, the COVID-19 samples came from the United States, Italy and Spain. The analysed material was cDNA or gDNA that came from T cells, B-cell-depleted T cells, or PBMCs.

Germline V gene sequence: CDR1 LGHDT, CDR2 YNNKEL (reference sequence). The CDR3 spans 15 residues. The J segment lost 14 bases and the V segment lost 1 base, leaving 10 bases of the junction unmatched. Methods used by the authors: Estimation of nucleated cell counts was performed using reference gene primer amplification. The method was immunoSEQ multiplex PCR; TCRdb's version includes in-frame clones alone and lacks a portion of them. That table gives V, J and clone size, and the DNA gave D and trimming. The sample carries roughly 120,000 clones, 85% recorded once. The clonotype comes from a man aged 35 to 55 with acute or convalescent COVID-19. The chain links TRBV3-1 (or the pseudogene TRBV3-2) to TRBJ2-1; 11 bases are shared with TRBD2. The sequenced sample was peripheral blood. CDR3 nucleotide sequence: TGTGCCAGCAGCCAAGGGCTAGCGGGGGGCAGTCGAGAGTTCTTC. Translating gives CASSQGLAGGSREFF.